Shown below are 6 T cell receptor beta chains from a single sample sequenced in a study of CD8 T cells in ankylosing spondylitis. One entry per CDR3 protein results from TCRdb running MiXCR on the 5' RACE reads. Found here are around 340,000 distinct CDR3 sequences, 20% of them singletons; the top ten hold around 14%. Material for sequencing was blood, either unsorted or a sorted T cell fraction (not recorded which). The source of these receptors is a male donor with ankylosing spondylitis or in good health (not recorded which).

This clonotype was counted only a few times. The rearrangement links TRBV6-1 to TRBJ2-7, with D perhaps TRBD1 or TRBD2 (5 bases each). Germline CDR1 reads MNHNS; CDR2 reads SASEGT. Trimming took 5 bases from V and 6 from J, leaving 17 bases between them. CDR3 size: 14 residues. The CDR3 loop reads CASSTPGTSGEQYF. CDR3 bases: TGTGCCAGCAGTACACCCGGGACGTCGGGCGAGCAGTACTTC.

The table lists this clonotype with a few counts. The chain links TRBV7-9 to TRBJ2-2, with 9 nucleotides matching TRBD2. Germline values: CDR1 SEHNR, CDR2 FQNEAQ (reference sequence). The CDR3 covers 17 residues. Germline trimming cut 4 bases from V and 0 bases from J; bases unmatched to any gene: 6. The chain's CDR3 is CASSWPTSGTNTGELFF. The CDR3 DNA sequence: TGTGCCAGCAGCTGGCCGACTAGCGGAACGAACACCGGGGAGCTGTTTTTT.

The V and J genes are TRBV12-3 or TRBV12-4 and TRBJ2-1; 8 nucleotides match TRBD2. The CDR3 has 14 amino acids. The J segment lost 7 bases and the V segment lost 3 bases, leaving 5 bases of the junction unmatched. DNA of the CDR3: TGTGCCAGCAGTTTCACCGGGGGGGCGAATGAGCAGTTCTTC. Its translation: CASSFTGGANEQFF.

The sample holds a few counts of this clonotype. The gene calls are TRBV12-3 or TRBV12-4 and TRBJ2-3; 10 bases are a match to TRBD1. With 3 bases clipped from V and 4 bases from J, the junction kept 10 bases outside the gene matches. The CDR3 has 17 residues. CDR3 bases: TGTGCCAGCAGTTTTTGGACAGGGGGAACTCCCTCAGATACGCAGTATTTT. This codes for CASSFWTGGTPSDTQYF.

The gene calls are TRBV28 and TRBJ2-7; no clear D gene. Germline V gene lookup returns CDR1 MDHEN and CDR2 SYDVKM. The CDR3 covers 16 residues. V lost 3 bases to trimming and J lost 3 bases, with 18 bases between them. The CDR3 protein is CASSFVPAGENYEQYF. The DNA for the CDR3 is TGTGCCAGCAGTTTTGTACCGGCAGGCGAAAACTACGAGCAGTACTTC.

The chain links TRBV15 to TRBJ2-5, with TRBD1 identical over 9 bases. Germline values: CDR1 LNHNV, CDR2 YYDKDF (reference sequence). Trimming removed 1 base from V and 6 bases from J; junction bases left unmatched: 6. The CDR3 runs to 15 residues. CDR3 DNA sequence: TGTGCCACCAGCAGAGCGGGGGACAGGGCTCAGACCCAGTACTTC. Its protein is CATSRAGDRAQTQYF.